A selection of T cell receptor beta chains follows, all from one sample in a study of blood T cell repertoires in COVID-19. The method was immunoSEQ multiplex PCR; TCRdb's version includes in-frame clones alone and lacks a portion of them. The sample shows 300,000 to 400,000 clones, 75% to 90% of them seen only once. Material: PBMCs or T cells enriched from blood (not recorded which). Receptor source: a man aged 55 to 70 who had recovered from COVID-19. Each CDR3 is given with its conserved first and last residue. D genes are given only for firm matches. Clone sizes are given selectively: once, few, many, or a class where the clone is expanded.

clone_size j_call v_call d_call cdr3_nt cdr3_aa
. TRBJ2-7 TRBV4-2 TRBD1 TGTGCCAGCAGCCACCCGAGACGGGACAGGGGAAAGAGGAACTCCTACGAGCAGTACTTC CASSHPRRDRGKRNSYEQYF
. TRBJ1-2 TRBV27 . TGTGCCAGCAGTTTATCGGCCAGGGGTAACTATGGCTACACCTTC CASSLSARGNYGYTF
. TRBJ1-5 TRBV5-5 . TGTGCCAGCAGCTTGTTTTCGGAGGAGACCAAATCGCCCCAGCATTTT CASSLFSEETKSPQHF
once TRBJ1-5 TRBV24-1 TRBD1 TGTGCCACCAGTGACCCAGGACAGGACAACAATCAGCCCCAGCATTTT CATSDPGQDNNQPQHF
. TRBJ2-5 TRBV7-9 . TGTGCCAGCAGCCAACCCCAGAATCAAGAGACCCAGTACTTC CASSQPQNQETQYF
. TRBJ1-4 TRBV7-2 . TGTGCCAGCAGAGGGGCAGGGGAGAAAGAAAAACTGTTTTTT CASRGAGEKEKLFF
once TRBJ2-5 TRBV6-1 . TGTGCCAGCAGTAAAGGACAGTTTAAGTACCAAGAGACCCAGTACTTC CASSKGQFKYQETQYF
. TRBJ2-2 TRBV25-1 . TGTGCCAGCAGCGCTAACAGGGACGCGAACACCGGGGAGCTGTTTTTT CASSANRDANTGELFF
. TRBJ2-1 TRBV19 . TGTGCCAGTCATAGAGGCGGCGTTAGTGAGCAGTTCTTC CASHRGGVSEQFF
few TRBJ1-5 TRBV2 TRBD1 TGTGCCAGCAGGACCGGGACAGGAAATCAGCCCCAGCATTTT CASRTGTGNQPQHF
. TRBJ2-7 TRBV28 . TGTGCCAGCAGTTCCCCAGGGACACCCTACGAGCAGTACTTC CASSSPGTPYEQYF
. TRBJ1-6 TRBV28 . TGTGCCAGCAGTTCCCGCGCAGGGTATAATTCACCCCTCCACTTT CASSSRAGYNSPLHF
. TRBJ2-2 TRBV11-3 . TGTGCCAGCAGCTCCCCGGGGTCTTACAACACCGGGGAGCTGTTTTTT CASSSPGSYNTGELFF
. TRBJ1-2 TRBV30 . TGTGCCTGGAGTTGGGGCGGCTACACCTTC CAWSWGGYTF
. TRBJ1-1 TRBV18 . TGTGCCAGCTCACCGGGCAGTTTGAACACTGAAGCTTTCTTT CASSPGSLNTEAFF
once TRBJ2-2 TRBV11-2 . TGTGCCAGCAGCTTGACTAGTATGGTGGCCGGGGAGCTGTTTTTT CASSLTSMVAGELFF
. TRBJ2-2 TRBV30 TRBD2 TGTGCCTGGAGGGGGGGCGACGTTACTAGCGGGAGAGGTATCACCGGGGAGCTGTTTTTT CAWRGGDVTSGRGITGELFF
. TRBJ2-1 TRBV5-4 TRBD2 TGTGCCAGCAGCATTCTAGCGGGAGGGGTCTACAATGAGCAGTTCTTC CASSILAGGVYNEQFF
. TRBJ2-1 TRBV7-2 . TGTGCCAGCAGCTCCGGGGGTATGGTGAATGAGCAGTTCTTC CASSSGGMVNEQFF
. TRBJ2-5 TRBV4-1 TRBD1 TGCGCCAGCAGCCAGGGACAGTACCAAGAGACCCAGTACTTC CASSQGQYQETQYF
once TRBJ2-7 TRBV18 TRBD2 TGTGCCAGCTCACCGCGGACGACTAGCGGGCCAACCTACGAGCAGTACTTC CASSPRTTSGPTYEQYF
. TRBJ2-1 TRBV6-1 TRBD2 TGTGCCAGCAGTGAAGCGGGAGGGCGTGGTGAGCAGTTCTTC CASSEAGGRGEQFF
once TRBJ2-7 TRBV11-3 TRBD1 TGTGCCAGCAGCTTAGATTCGGGGACAGGCTCTGACGAGCAGTACTTC CASSLDSGTGSDEQYF
. TRBJ2-3 TRBV3-1/TRBV3-2 . TGTGCCAGCAGCATCGCGCTTCAGGAACTCTTCACAGATACGCAGTATTTT CASSIALQELFTDTQYF
. TRBJ2-5 TRBV6-5 . TGTGCCAGCACAATTGACAGGCAAGAGACCCAGTACTTC CASTIDRQETQYF
. TRBJ1-6 TRBV7-2 . TGTGCCAGCAGCTTCGGCGGGGCGCGGAGACAAAATTCACCCCTCCACTTT CASSFGGARRQNSPLHF
. TRBJ2-1 TRBV18 . TGTGCCAGCTCACCACGTGTAGACTTATACAATGAGCAGTTCTTC CASSPRVDLYNEQFF
. TRBJ2-7 TRBV4-3 TRBD2 TGCGCCAGCAGCCAAGATCCGCCTAGCGGATCCTACGAGCAGTACTTC CASSQDPPSGSYEQYF
once TRBJ2-1 TRBV7-2 . TGTGCCAGCAGTGCTAGTAGGATTGATGAGCAGTTCTTC CASSASRIDEQFF
. TRBJ2-3 TRBV9 TRBD2 TGTGCCAGCAGCGTAGCAAGCGGGAGGGCCAGTTTGATGGATACGCAGTATTTT CASSVASGRASLMDTQYF
once TRBJ2-7 TRBV5-4 TRBD2 TGTGCCAGCAGCCTCTCACTAGCGGGAGGGTTGGGGGAGCAGTACTTC CASSLSLAGGLGEQYF
. TRBJ2-1 TRBV11-3 TRBD2 TGTGCCAGCAGCCATGGACTAGCGGGAGGGTACAATGAGCAGTTCTTC CASSHGLAGGYNEQFF
. TRBJ2-3 TRBV11-1 TRBD2 TGTGCCAGCAGCTTATCGAGGCGGGAGGGAACAGATACGCAGTATTTT CASSLSRREGTDTQYF
. TRBJ1-5 TRBV3-1/TRBV3-2 . TGTGCCAGCAGCCAAGGCTATGTCAGGCAGCCCCAGCATTTT CASSQGYVRQPQHF
. TRBJ2-2 TRBV24-1 . TGTGCCACCAGTGCCCCTAAGACAGTTCTAGGGCGCACCGGGGAGCTGTTTTTT CATSAPKTVLGRTGELFF
. TRBJ2-3 TRBV7-2 TRBD2 TGTGCCAGCAGCTTACGGACTAGCGGAATGGGAGATACGCAGTATTTT CASSLRTSGMGDTQYF
. TRBJ2-7 TRBV28 . TGTGCCAGCAGTTTACTGGACACGTCCTACGAGCAGTACTTC CASSLLDTSYEQYF
. TRBJ1-5 TRBV19 . TGTGCCAGTAGTATAGCACGGGGATACAATCAGCCCCAGCATTTT CASSIARGYNQPQHF
. TRBJ1-2 TRBV7-9 TRBD1 TGTGCCAGCAGCTTAGGGGGACAGATCTATGGCTACACCTTC CASSLGGQIYGYTF
. TRBJ1-2 TRBV4-1 . TGCGCCAGCAGCCAAGATCCAGGCAGTAACTATGGCTACACCTTC CASSQDPGSNYGYTF
. TRBJ1-4 TRBV3-1/TRBV3-2 TRBD1 TGTGCCAGCAGCCTAGGGACAGGGATTAATGAAAAACTGTTTTTT CASSLGTGINEKLFF
. TRBJ2-7 TRBV28 TRBD1 TGTGCCAGCAGTTCCCTCGCTCGGACAGGGGACGAGCAGTACTTC CASSSLARTGDEQYF
. TRBJ1-5 TRBV28 . TGTGCCAGCACCGATCTTCGACTGCCATATCAGCCCCAGCATTTT CASTDLRLPYQPQHF